These 28 T cell receptor beta chains originate from one sample sequenced in a study of blood T cell repertoires in COVID-19. Generated by immunoSEQ multiplex PCR, the TCRdb table keeps only in-frame clones and is missing some. The data hold 240,000 or so clones, with around 88% observed a single time. The sequencing input was peripheral blood. Receptor source: a man aged 80 or over with acute or convalescent COVID-19.

This rearrangement joins TRBV7-2 to TRBJ2-2; D perhaps matches TRBD1 (6 bases). The germline V gene has CDR1 SGHTA and CDR2 FQGNSA. There are 14 residues in the CDR3. The V gene lost 5 bases and the J gene lost 5 bases, with 12 bases spanning the gap. CDR3 amino acids: CASSQGSQTGELFF. CDR3 coding DNA: TGTGCCAGCAGCCAGGGGTCTCAGACCGGGGAGCTGTTTTTT.

This chain connects TRBV11-3 to TRBJ2-3; maybe TRBD2 (5 bases). Trimming took off 4 bases at V and 0 bases at J, with 8 bases between the two ends. The V gene's germline CDR1 is SGHNT and CDR2 YENEEA. The length of the CDR3 is 14 residues. The CDR3 protein is CASSYRGSTDTQYF. CDR3 sequence (DNA): TGTGCCAGCAGCTACCGGGGTAGCACAGATACGCAGTATTTT.

This clone appeared a few times. The chain has TRBV7-2 and TRBJ2-5; D call uncertain. Per germline, CDR1 SGHTA and CDR2 FQGNSA. The CDR3 spans 15 residues. V dropped 5 bases and J dropped 4 bases, with 17 bases sitting between them. The CDR3 here is CASSRLRVLGETQYF. CDR3 in DNA: TGTGCCAGCAGCCGCCTCCGGGTCCTAGGAGAGACCCAGTACTTC.

CDR3 amino acids: CASSLAGAREPQHF. The CDR3 DNA follows: TGTGCCAGCAGCTTGGCAGGGGCGCGAGAGCCCCAGCATTTT. V gene TRBV5-8 combines with J gene TRBJ1-5, with D possibly matching TRBD1 (6 bases). The V gene's germline CDR1 is SGHTS and CDR2 YDEGEE. CDR3 size: 14 residues. Trimming pared 0 bases from V and 8 bases from J, leaving 12 bases between.

The chain has TRBV14 and TRBJ2-7; 7 nucleotides align to TRBD2. Germline lookup yields CDR1 SGHDN and CDR2 FVKESK. The CDR3 has 14 amino acids. V lost 3 bases, J lost 3 bases, and 5 bases stayed unmatched. The CDR3 loop is CASSHRGGNYEQYF. CDR3 nucleotide sequence: TGTGCCAGCAGCCACCGGGGAGGGAACTACGAGCAGTACTTC.

The chain uses TRBV6-5 and TRBJ2-1; 9 bases are a match to TRBD1. This CDR3 spans 15 amino acids. Germline lookup yields CDR1 MNHEY and CDR2 SVGAGI. Trimming removed 7 bases from V and 3 bases from J; junction bases left unmatched: 7. The CDR3 nucleotides are TGTGCCAGCAAACAGGGACAGGGCTACTACAATGAGCAGTTCTTC. It is translated as CASKQGQGYYNEQFF.

The chain recombines TRBV6-2 or TRBV6-3 with TRBJ1-1, with D unclear. Between the trimmed V and J ends, which lost 4 bases and 0 bases, there was a span of 6 bases. Germline V CDR1 and CDR2: MNHEY, SVGEGT. The CDR3 length is 13 residues. The CDR3 here is CASSLTLNTEAFF. The CDR3 DNA sequence: TGTGCCAGCAGTTTGACATTGAACACTGAAGCTTTCTTT.

CDR3 nucleotides: TGCGCCAGCAGCCACTCAGGACAGGGCACAGATACGCAGTATTTT. It translates to CASSHSGQGTDTQYF. The V gene is TRBV4-1, the J gene TRBJ2-3; 7 nucleotides align to TRBD1. The V segment lost 3 bases and the J segment 1 base; nucleotides outside the gene matches: 4. The CDR3 loop spans 15 amino acids. Germline values: CDR1 MGHRA, CDR2 YSYEKL.

The CDR3 DNA is TGTGCCACCAGCAGAGATTACGGGTTAGGTGCCAAAAACATTCAGTACTTC. Its translation is CATSRDYGLGAKNIQYF. The chain carries TRBV15 and TRBJ2-4; D gene uncertain. The V and J ends lost 0 bases and 1 base respectively, with 13 bases between them. The length of the CDR3 is 17 residues. The germline gives CDR1 LNHNV, CDR2 YYDKDF (reference sequence).

This clone is a singleton in its sample. The chain employs TRBV28 and TRBJ2-1; 11 bases match TRBD1. There are 16 residues in the CDR3. The V and J ends lost 7 bases and 4 bases, in that order; junction bases with no gene match: 9. Germline CDR1 MDHEN, CDR2 SYDVKM. In DNA form, the CDR3 reads TGTGCCAGCACCCCTGGGGGGACAGGGGGTTACAATGAGCAGTTCTTC. This translates into CASTPGGTGGYNEQFF.

The rearrangement uses TRBV15 and TRBJ1-1, with 8 bases aligning to TRBD1. CDR1 and CDR2 (germline): LNHNV, YYDKDF (reference sequence). This CDR3 has 15 residues. After removal of 3 bases from V and 3 bases from J, the junction contained 6 bases not matched to a gene. The DNA of the CDR3 is TGTGCCACCAGCAGGGGACAGGAGGCCCACACTGAAGCTTTCTTT. Amino acids: CATSRGQEAHTEAFF.

This chain links TRBV9 with TRBJ1-2; TRBD1 matches at 7 bases. Germline trimming cut 4 bases from V and 0 bases from J; bases unmatched to any gene: 9. The CDR3 length is 16 residues. The germline V gene has CDR1 SGDLS and CDR2 YYNGEE. CDR3 in amino acids: CASSPGTDIANYGYTF. CDR3 nucleotide sequence: TGTGCCAGCAGCCCTGGGACAGACATTGCTAACTATGGCTACACCTTC.

Written as DNA, the CDR3 is TGTGCCACCAGTGTCGTTACGGGGTACCAAGAGACCCAGTACTTC. This encodes CATSVVTGYQETQYF. The chain links TRBV24-1 to TRBJ2-5, with a tentative D call TRBD2 (5 bases). Trimming stripped 5 bases from V and 0 bases from J, with 12 bases between. Germline V gene data show CDR1 as KGHDR and CDR2 as SFDVKD. CDR3 size: 15 residues.

With regard to this clone: The junction departs from germline at one end; a sequencing error may be responsible. In the same sample, other DNA sequences code for this CDR3. This chain joins TRBV7-9 and TRBJ1-2; possible D gene TRBD1, 5 bases. There are 13 residues in the CDR3. Germline CDR1 and CDR2: SEHNR and FQNEAQ (reference sequence). In DNA, the CDR3 is TGTGCCAGCAGCCGACAGTCCTTTAATGGCTATACCTTC. Encoded protein: CASSRQSFNGYTF.

The chain employs TRBV9 and TRBJ2-5; 9 nucleotides agree with TRBD1. CDR1 and CDR2 (germline): SGDLS, YYNGEE. Losses at the gene ends were 3 bases for V and 5 bases for J; bases not matched to a gene: 8. The CDR3 runs to 15 residues. CDR3 sequence: CASSGGQGVGETQYF. In nucleotides, the CDR3 is TGTGCCAGCAGCGGGGGACAGGGAGTAGGTGAGACCCAGTACTTC.

The rearrangement links TRBV28 to TRBJ2-7; 8 bases fit TRBD1. Trimming cost V 7 bases and J 3 bases; bases outside gene matches: 8. This CDR3 spans 14 amino acids. Germline V gene lookup returns CDR1 MDHEN and CDR2 SYDVKM. The CDR3 sequence is CASIEQGVNYEQYF. In DNA form, the CDR3 reads TGTGCCAGCATCGAACAGGGGGTTAACTACGAGCAGTACTTC.

This chain uses TRBV13 with TRBJ1-2, with 7 nucleotides matching TRBD1. CDR3 length: 14 amino acids. Trimming took 8 bases from V and 2 from J; bases not matched to a gene: 8. The germline CDR1 and CDR2 sequences are PRHDT and FYEKMQ (reference sequence). In DNA form, the CDR3 reads TGTGCCAGCCGCCTTAGACAGGGAAACTATGGCTACACCTTC. It encodes CASRLRQGNYGYTF.

The CDR3 reads CASRTGQVNTGELFF. In DNA form, the CDR3 reads TGTGCCAGCAGAACAGGACAGGTCAACACCGGGGAGCTGTTTTTT. The chain is built from TRBV28 and TRBJ2-2; TRBD1 agrees at 7 bases. V lost 6 bases to trimming and J lost 2 bases; unmatched junction nucleotides: 6. Germline lookup yields CDR1 MDHEN and CDR2 SYDVKM. This CDR3 has 15 residues. The whole variable domain, filled in from reference TRBV28 and TRBJ2-2, reads DVKVTQSSRYLVKRTGEKVFLECVQDMDHENMFWYRQDPGLGLRLIYFSYDVKMKEKGDIPEGYSVSREKKERFSLILESASTNQTSMYLCASRTGQVNTGELFFGEGSRLTVL.

This chain connects TRBV29-1 to TRBJ2-2, with 7 bases aligning to TRBD2. In germline, CDR1 is SQVTM, CDR2 ANQGSEA. Trimming took 2 bases from V and 3 from J; bases not matched to a gene: 3. The CDR3 consists of 14 residues. CDR3 sequence reads: CSVEIGRYTGELFF. In nucleotides, the CDR3 is TGCAGCGTTGAAATCGGGAGGTACACCGGGGAGCTGTTTTTT.

The gene calls are TRBV7-2 and TRBJ1-3, with no clear D. The CDR3 sequence is 17 residues long. Deletions cut 6 bases from V and 3 bases from J, with 21 bases between. Per germline, CDR1 SGHTA and CDR2 FQGNSA. The chain's CDR3 is CASSFNGLGSGGNTIYF. CDR3 DNA sequence: TGTGCCAGCAGTTTTAACGGGTTGGGTTCGGGTGGAAACACCATATATTTT.

This clone was detected a few times. The rearrangement uses TRBV24-1 and TRBJ1-2; 7 bases are a match to TRBD1. This CDR3 contains 12 residues. V trimming: 9 bases; J trimming: 7 bases; junction bases outside the gene matches: 7. The germline gives CDR1 KGHDR, CDR2 SFDVKD. The CDR3 region is CATSGTVSGYTF. The CDR3 bases are TGTGCCACCTCGGGGACAGTCAGTGGCTACACCTTC.

The CDR3 DNA reads as TGTGCCAGCAAGGAAGTAGCGGGGGACTACGAGTTCTTC. Residues: CASKEVAGDYEFF. V usage is TRBV6-5 and J usage is TRBJ2-1; 9 positions agree with TRBD2. This CDR3 is built from 13 residues. CDR1 and CDR2 (germline): MNHEY, SVGAGI. J gave up 14 bases and V 7 bases, and 12 bases lay outside the gene matches.

The V call is TRBV12-3 or TRBV12-4, the J call TRBJ1-5, with D perhaps matching TRBD1 (5 bases). The CDR3 is 13 residues long. Trimming removed 5 bases from V and 7 bases from J, with 12 bases in between. The CDR3 DNA reads as TGTGCCAGCAGTCTGTTGGGGGGGCAGCCCCAGCATTTT. Translation gives CASSLLGGQPQHF.

In nucleotides, the CDR3 is TGTGCCAGCAGCTTAGGCCGACTAGCGCAAGGGGAGACCCAGTACTTC. It translates to CASSLGRLAQGETQYF. The chain combines TRBV7-2 with TRBJ2-5; TRBD2 matches at 8 bases. The CDR3 has 16 amino acids. CDR1 is SGHTA and CDR2 is FQGNSA in the germline V gene. With 1 base clipped from V and 5 bases from J, the junction kept 9 bases outside the gene matches.

This chain uses TRBV6-6 with TRBJ2-7; 9 bases map to TRBD1. J lost 0 bases, V lost 6 bases, and 9 bases had no gene match. The CDR3 length is 16 residues. The germline CDR1 and CDR2 sequences are MNHNY and SVGAGI (reference sequence). The CDR3 DNA reads as TGTGCCAGCAGACAACCCGGGACAGGGTTCTCCTACGAGCAGTACTTC. It is translated as CASRQPGTGFSYEQYF.

The CDR3 DNA reads TGTGCCAGTAGTATAAGTGTCGGCAGCGCCTACGAGCAGTACTTC. Translating gives CASSISVGSAYEQYF. V usage is TRBV19 and J usage is TRBJ2-7, with unresolved D. CDR1 and CDR2 from the germline V gene are LNHDA and SQIVND (reference sequence). The CDR3 contains 15 residues. Deletions cut 2 bases from V and 2 bases from J, with 13 bases between.

A word on this clone: The sample has other DNA sequences that encode this CDR3 too. The V call is TRBV7-3, the J call TRBJ2-6; D is uncertain. This CDR3 comprises 14 residues. Trimming cost V 5 bases and J 0 bases, with 5 bases left between them. The germline V gene has CDR1 SGHTA and CDR2 FQGTGA. The CDR3 DNA reads as TGTGCCAGCAGCCTGTCCTCTGGGGCCAACGTCCTGACTTTC. Protein product: CASSLSSGANVLTF.

For this clone: The same CDR3 is also encoded by other DNA sequences in this sample. In DNA form, the CDR3 reads TGTGCCAGCTCACCAGGTACTTCCTACGAGCAGTACTTC. Its protein is CASSPGTSYEQYF. This chain links TRBV18 with TRBJ2-7; D uncertain. Germline CDR1 KGHSH, CDR2 LQKENI. Trimming stripped 2 bases from V and 1 base from J, with 6 bases between. The CDR3 contains 13 residues.